The 3 T cell receptor beta chains below come from one sample, sequenced in a study of metastatic and nonmetastatic thyroid tumors. MiXCR re-clonotyped the PCR reads for TCRdb. The table has 13,000 to 15,000 clones, around 29% seen once. Thyroid surgery had not been preceded by any treatment in any patient. The sequenced sample was tumor tissue. These receptors were obtained from a female donor with papillary thyroid cancer or a benign thyroid nodule (not recorded which). Some clones in this sample may be carry-over from other donors' samples.

The chain is built from TRBV11-2 and TRBJ1-5, with a weak D call TRBD1 (6 bases). The CDR3 runs to 18 residues. Germline V lookup: CDR1 SGHAT, CDR2 FQNNGV. The V and J ends lost 2 bases and 2 bases respectively, with 19 bases between them. CDR3 DNA: TGTGCCAGCAGCTTACTCGGGGTCGGGGGGGCTGGCAATCAGCCCCAGCATTTT. Its translation: CASSLLGVGGAGNQPQHF.

This clone was seen repeatedly, ten times or more. This chain links TRBV5-5 with TRBJ1-2; D gene ambiguous. The CDR3 is 14 residues long. The germline V gene has CDR1 SGHKS and CDR2 YYEKEE (reference sequence). Trimming shortened V by 4 bases and J by 4 bases, and 14 bases separated the two germline ends. CDR3 nucleotide sequence: TGTGCCAGCAGCACCACTGACAAGGGCTATGGCTACACCTTC. It specifies CASSTTDKGYGYTF.

This clone was counted many times. The chain carries TRBV4-2 and TRBJ2-5; 9 bases are a match to TRBD2. V gave up 0 bases and J gave up 9 bases; unmatched junction bases: 11. The CDR3 is 16 amino acids. CDR1 LGHNA and CDR2 YNFKEQ come from the germline V gene. CDR3 sequence: CASSQDGGGGGAAQYF. The CDR3 DNA sequence: TGTGCCAGCAGCCAAGATGGGGGCGGGGGGGGCGCGGCCCAGTACTTC.